What follows are 20 T cell receptor beta chains derived from one specimen sequenced in a study of blood T cell repertoires in COVID-19. Sequencing was performed with immunoSEQ multiplex PCR; in TCRdb, only in-frame clones are kept and a portion is missing. The profile shows over 150,000 clones, 85% of them singletons. Source material: peripheral blood. These receptors all come from a middle-aged man with acute or convalescent COVID-19.

This chain uses TRBV3-1 (or the pseudogene TRBV3-2) with TRBJ1-6; D may be TRBD1 (6 bases). Germline CDR1 reads LGHDT; CDR2 reads YNNKEL (reference sequence). This CDR3 region has 15 residues. The V gene lost 6 bases and the J gene lost 10 bases, with 19 bases spanning the gap. The CDR3 bases are TGTGCCAGCAGAACCCGGGACAAGGGGAAGTCACCCCTCCACTTT. This encodes CASRTRDKGKSPLHF.

The CDR3 nucleotides are TGTGCCAGCAGTACGGGTAGTAACGGCTACACCTTC. Protein: CASSTGSNGYTF. The rearrangement links TRBV27 to TRBJ1-2; no clear D. The CDR3 has 12 amino acids. V lost 5 bases and J 8 bases, leaving 12 bases between the germline ends. Germline V gene lookup returns CDR1 MNHEY and CDR2 SMNVEV (reference sequence).

There are a few counts of this clone. J is TRBJ1-2 and V is TRBV19; TRBD1 is a possible D gene (5 bases). The CDR3 loop spans 13 amino acids. Germline V gives CDR1 LNHDA, CDR2 SQIVND (reference sequence). The V gene lost 5 bases and the J gene lost 5 bases, with 12 bases spanning the gap. As DNA, the CDR3 is TGTGCCAGTAGTCCGATACCAGGGTATGGCTACACCTTC. This sequence encodes CASSPIPGYGYTF.

CDR3 sequence: CASSTRSGRATPMNTEAFF. The CDR3, as DNA: TGTGCCAGCTCTACCCGGTCGGGCAGGGCAACCCCAATGAACACTGAAGCTTTCTTT. The chain combines TRBV7-9 with TRBJ1-1; possible D gene TRBD1, 5 bases. The germline V gene has CDR1 SEHNR and CDR2 FQNEAQ (reference sequence). CDR3 size: 19 residues. V dropped 8 bases and J dropped 0 bases, with 28 bases sitting between them. The full variable domain, completed using reference TRBV7-9 and TRBJ1-1, is DTGVSQNPRHKITKRGQNVTFRCDPISEHNRLYWYRQTLGQGPEFLTYFQNEAQLEKSRLLSDRFSAERPKGSFSTLEIQRTEQGDSAMYLCASSTRSGRATPMNTEAFFGQGTRLTVV.

This chain links TRBV7-2 with TRBJ1-1; 8 nucleotides align to TRBD1. The CDR3 has 13 amino acids. Germline V gives CDR1 SGHTA, CDR2 FQGNSA. The junction had 10 bases not matched to a gene; V was cut back by 5 bases and J by 11 bases. The CDR3 bases are TGTGCCAGCAGCCCCCGGACAGGGTTGAAGGCTTTCTTT. Protein sequence: CASSPRTGLKAFF.

The chain carries TRBV19 and TRBJ1-5, with 7 bases fitting TRBD1. Germline trimming cut 6 bases from V and 3 bases from J; bases unmatched to any gene: 5. This CDR3 region has 14 residues. The V gene's germline CDR1 is LNHDA and CDR2 SQIVND (reference sequence). CDR3 sequence (DNA): TGTGCCAGTAGGATACAGGGGTCCAATCAGCCCCAGCATTTT. It yields the protein CASRIQGSNQPQHF.

The J gene is TRBJ1-3, the V gene TRBV11-2; 8 nucleotides match TRBD1. Unmatched junction bases numbered 4, after V lost 5 bases and J lost 4 bases. Germline CDR1 reads SGHAT; CDR2 reads FQNNGV. The CDR3 consists of 14 residues. The CDR3: CASSQNRGGNTIYF. The CDR3 bases are TGTGCCAGCAGCCAGAACAGGGGGGGAAACACCATATATTTT.

This chain connects TRBV11-1 to TRBJ2-7, with 10 positions matching TRBD2. The germline V gene has CDR1 SGHAT and CDR2 FQDESV (reference sequence). With V trimmed by 4 bases and J by 0 bases, 3 bases remained unmatched. The CDR3 loop spans 15 amino acids. The CDR3 here is CASSSPSGSSYEQYF. The CDR3 nucleotides read TGTGCCAGCAGCTCCCCTAGCGGGAGCTCCTACGAGCAGTACTTC.

The chain has TRBV29-1 and TRBJ1-1, with D maybe TRBD1 (6 bases). Per the germline V gene, CDR1 is SQVTM and CDR2 is ANQGSEA. This CDR3 has 12 amino acids. Trimming left V 7 bases short and J 5 bases short, with 14 bases between. CDR3 sequence: CSATRDNTEAFF. The CDR3 region has the DNA TGCAGCGCCACCCGGGACAATACTGAAGCTTTCTTT.

V gene TRBV19 combines with J gene TRBJ1-2; 10 nucleotides agree with TRBD1. CDR3 length: 19 amino acids. With 1 base clipped from V and 6 bases from J, the junction kept 17 bases outside the gene matches. Germline loops: CDR1 LNHDA, CDR2 SQIVND (reference sequence). The CDR3 region has the DNA TGTGCCAGTAGTATAGCAATTCGGCCGGGACAGGGGAGGGGAGATGGCTACACCTTC. Translation gives CASSIAIRPGQGRGDGYTF.

The chain recombines TRBV7-3 with TRBJ2-2; possibly TRBD2 for D (5 bases). The CDR3 sequence is 15 residues long. Trimming cost V 8 bases and J 5 bases, with 18 bases left between them. CDR1 is SGHTA and CDR2 is FQGTGA in the germline V gene. CDR3: CASFPGPGRTGELFF. As DNA, the CDR3 is TGTGCCAGCTTCCCGGGCCCGGGGAGAACCGGGGAGCTGTTTTTT.

The chain links TRBV11-3 to TRBJ2-1, with 9 bases matching TRBD1. The CDR3 has 13 amino acids. Unmatched junction bases numbered 3, after V lost 6 bases and J lost 6 bases. Looked up from germline, CDR1 is SGHNT and CDR2 is YENEEA. CDR3 DNA sequence: TGTGCCAGCAGTCCACAGGGGGCCAATGAGCAGTTCTTC. This encodes CASSPQGANEQFF.

The chain has TRBV5-6 and TRBJ2-1; maybe TRBD2 (5 bases). Trimming pared 1 base from V and 5 bases from J, leaving 13 bases between. Per the germline V gene, CDR1 is SGHDT and CDR2 is YYEEEE. This CDR3 comprises 15 residues. This CDR3 reads CASSLWLAAHNEQFF. CDR3 nucleotides: TGTGCCAGCAGCTTGTGGCTAGCTGCCCACAATGAGCAGTTCTTC. Variable domain in full (rest from reference TRBV5-6 and TRBJ2-1): DAGVTQSPTHLIKTRGQQVTLRCSPKSGHDTVSWYQQALGQGPQFIFQYYEEEERQRGNFPDRFSGHQFPNYSSELNVNALLLGDSALYLCASSLWLAAHNEQFFGPGTRLTVL.

The chain carries TRBV19 and TRBJ1-2, with D uncertain. The CDR3 is 15 amino acids. Germline V gives CDR1 LNHDA, CDR2 SQIVND (reference sequence). V was cut by 0 bases and J by 2 bases, with 10 bases left in between. The CDR3 region has the DNA TGTGCCAGTAGTATAGACAGATTCTCAAACTATGGCTACACCTTC. Its protein product is CASSIDRFSNYGYTF.

This clone was observed a few times. The rearrangement uses TRBV2 and TRBJ1-1; D remains ambiguous. Germline CDR1 is SNHLY and CDR2 is FYNNEI. This CDR3 region has 11 residues. V was shortened by 4 bases and J by 3 bases, with 3 bases between the two germline ends. For the CDR3, the DNA is TGTGCCAGCAGTGTCTACACTGAAGCTTTCTTT. The encoded protein is CASSVYTEAFF.

CDR3 region: CASSYTGTGGSEQYF. CDR3 nucleotides: TGTGCCAGCAGCTATACCGGGACAGGGGGCAGCGAGCAGTACTTC. The chain joins TRBV7-2 to TRBJ2-7; 12 positions agree with TRBD1. Germline trimming cut 4 bases from V and 6 bases from J; bases unmatched to any gene: 7. The germline gives CDR1 SGHTA, CDR2 FQGNSA. This CDR3 region has 15 residues.

The V gene is TRBV5-5, the J gene TRBJ2-7; 9 nucleotides line up with TRBD1. CDR1 is SGHKS, CDR2 YYEKEE, per germline (reference sequence). This CDR3 contains 14 residues. After removal of 0 bases from V and 4 bases from J, the junction contained 2 bases not matched to a gene. The CDR3 sequence: CASSLGDRDYEQYF. The CDR3 DNA reads TGTGCCAGCAGCTTGGGGGACAGGGATTACGAGCAGTACTTC.

The chain combines TRBV9 with TRBJ2-6; weak D call: TRBD2 (6 bases). The V gene lost 4 bases and the J gene lost 4 bases, with 18 bases spanning the gap. The CDR3 is 17 amino acids. Germline V gives CDR1 SGDLS, CDR2 YYNGEE. The CDR3 is CASSPRDFGFGANVLTF. The CDR3 bases are TGTGCCAGCAGCCCCCGGGACTTTGGGTTCGGGGCCAACGTCCTGACTTTC.

In this sample, this clone turned up a few times. The J gene is TRBJ1-1, the V gene TRBV4-2; 12 bases match TRBD1. This CDR3 comprises 14 residues. Trimming took 1 base from V and 8 from J; bases not matched to a gene: 2. Looked up from germline, CDR1 is LGHNA and CDR2 is YNFKEQ. The CDR3, as DNA: TGTGCCAGCAGCCAAGCGGGACAGGGGGCGGAAGCTTTCTTT. The encoded protein is CASSQAGQGAEAFF.

The gene calls are TRBV7-3 and TRBJ1-6; unclear D gene. CDR3 length: 15 amino acids. V lost 3 bases to trimming and J lost 6 bases, with 12 bases between them. CDR1 is SGHTA, CDR2 FQGTGA, per germline. This CDR3 reads CASSFSGSLNSPLHF. The CDR3 DNA reads TGTGCCAGCAGCTTTTCGGGAAGCCTTAATTCACCCCTCCACTTT.